The rows below give T cell receptor beta chains drawn from one sample of a study of blood T cell repertoires in COVID-19. Clones were read by immunoSEQ multiplex PCR, and TCRdb kept only the in-frame ones, dropping some. Of fewer than 250,000 clones in the sample, more than 75% were seen once. The specimen sequenced was peripheral blood. Source of these receptors: a man aged 45-60 years with acute or convalescent COVID-19. Each CDR3 is given with its conserved first and last residue. The order of the fields is J gene, clone size, V gene, D gene, CDR3 DNA, CDR3 protein. A D gene is named only where the DNA matches it firmly. Size tells how often a clone was seen (once, few, many) or the class of an expanded clone, and some rows leave it out.

TRBJ1-2 NA TRBV1 NA TGCACCAGCAGCCCATACAGGGGCAGGGACTATGGCTACACCTTC CTSSPYRGRDYGYTF
TRBJ2-7 once TRBV5-5 NA TGTGCCAGCAGCTTGGAACAGTCTGGTATCTACGAGCAGTACTTC CASSLEQSGIYEQYF
TRBJ2-7 NA TRBV7-2 NA TGTGCCAGCAGCCCTGGACAGCCCTACGAGCAGTACTTC CASSPGQPYEQYF
TRBJ2-3 NA TRBV7-8 NA TGTGCCAGCAGCTTAGGTAACAGAGCCACAGATACGCAGTATTTT CASSLGNRATDTQYF
TRBJ1-3 NA TRBV6-1 NA TGTGCCAGCAGTGAAGAAGGGGCTGGAAACACCATATATTTT CASSEEGAGNTIYF
TRBJ2-7 NA TRBV6-1 NA TGTGCCAGCAGTGAAGACAACTACGAGCAGTACTTC CASSEDNYEQYF
TRBJ2-7 few TRBV2 TRBD2 TGTGCCAGCAGCGCAGGGACTAGCGGGATGTATGAGCCATACGAGCAGTACTTC CASSAGTSGMYEPYEQYF
TRBJ2-7 NA TRBV7-9 TRBD1 TGTGCCAGCAGCCCCAGGACAGGGGACGACGAGCAGTACTTC CASSPRTGDDEQYF
TRBJ2-1 NA TRBV7-2 TRBD2 TGTGCCAGCAGCTTAGTGGGGAGGGTGGTAGGCAATGAGCAGTTCTTC CASSLVGRVVGNEQFF
TRBJ2-2 NA TRBV12-3/TRBV12-4 NA TGTGCCAGCAGTTCGCAGGGTCACGGGGAGCTGTTTTTT CASSSQGHGELFF
TRBJ1-1 NA TRBV29-1 NA TGCAGCGTTGTGGCCCCGAACACTGAAGCTTTCTTT CSVVAPNTEAFF
TRBJ1-2 NA TRBV5-1 TRBD1 TGCGCCAGCAGCTTCTCCTTGGACAGGGAGTATGGCTACACCTTC CASSFSLDREYGYTF
TRBJ1-3 NA TRBV9 NA TGTGCCAGCAGCGTAGAGGGAGGGAGGTCAGGAAACACCATATATTTT CASSVEGGRSGNTIYF
TRBJ1-2 NA TRBV18 NA TGTGCCAGCTCACCACGACATCAGGGTTTCTATGGCTACACCTTC CASSPRHQGFYGYTF
TRBJ2-5 few TRBV29-1 TRBD1 TGCAGCGTTGGCGAGGGGGCAGAGACCCAGTACTTC CSVGEGAETQYF
TRBJ1-3 NA TRBV20-1 NA TGCAGTGCAGAGGGTAAAACCATATATTTT CSAEGKTIYF